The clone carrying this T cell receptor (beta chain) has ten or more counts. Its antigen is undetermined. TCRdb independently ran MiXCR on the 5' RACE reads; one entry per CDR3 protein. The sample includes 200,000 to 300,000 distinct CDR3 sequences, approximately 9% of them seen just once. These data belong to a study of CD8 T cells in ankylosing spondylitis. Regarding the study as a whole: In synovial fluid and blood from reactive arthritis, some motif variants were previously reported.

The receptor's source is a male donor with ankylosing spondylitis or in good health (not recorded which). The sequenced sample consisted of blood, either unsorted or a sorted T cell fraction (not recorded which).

The CDR3 sequence: CAIRREYEQYF. CDR3 nucleotide sequence: TGTGCCATCAGGCGGGAATACGAGCAGTACTTC. The chain uses TRBV10-3 and TRBJ2-7, with a weak D call TRBD2 (6 bases). Trimming took 6 bases from V and 4 from J, leaving 7 bases between them. There are 11 residues in the CDR3. The V gene's germline CDR1 is ENHRY and CDR2 SYGVKD.